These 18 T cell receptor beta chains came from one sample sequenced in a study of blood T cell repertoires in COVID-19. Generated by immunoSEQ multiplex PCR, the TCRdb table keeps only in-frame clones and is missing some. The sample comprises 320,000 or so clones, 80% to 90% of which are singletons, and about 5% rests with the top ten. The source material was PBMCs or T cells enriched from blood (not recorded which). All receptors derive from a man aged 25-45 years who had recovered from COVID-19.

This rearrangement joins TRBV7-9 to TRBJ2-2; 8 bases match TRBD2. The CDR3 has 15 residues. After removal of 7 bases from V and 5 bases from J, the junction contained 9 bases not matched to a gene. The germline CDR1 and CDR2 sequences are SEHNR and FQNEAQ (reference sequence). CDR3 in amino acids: CASTLPGGPTGELFF. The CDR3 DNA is TGTGCCAGCACCCTACCGGGGGGGCCAACCGGGGAGCTGTTTTTT.

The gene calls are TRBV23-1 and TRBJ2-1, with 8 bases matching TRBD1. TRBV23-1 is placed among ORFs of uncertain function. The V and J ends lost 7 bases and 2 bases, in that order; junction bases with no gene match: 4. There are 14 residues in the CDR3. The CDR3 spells CASTSDRAYNEQFF. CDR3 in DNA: TGCGCCAGCACCTCGGACAGGGCCTACAATGAGCAGTTCTTC.

The CDR3 DNA reads as TGTGCCAGTAGTCCTACGCGTGCTGGACTCTCTGGAAACACCATATATTTT. Translation: CASSPTRAGLSGNTIYF. The rearrangement links TRBV19 to TRBJ1-3; D is unresolved. This CDR3 has 17 amino acids. In germline, CDR1 is LNHDA, CDR2 SQIVND (reference sequence). Between the trimmed V and J ends, which lost 5 bases and 0 bases, there was a span of 17 bases.

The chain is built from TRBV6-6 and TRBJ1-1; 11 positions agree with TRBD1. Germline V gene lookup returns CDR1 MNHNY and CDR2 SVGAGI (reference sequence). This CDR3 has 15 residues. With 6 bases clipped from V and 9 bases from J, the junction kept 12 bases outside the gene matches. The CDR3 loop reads CASSTGQGVFVKAFF. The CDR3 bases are TGTGCCAGCAGCACGGGACAGGGGGTTTTCGTGAAAGCTTTCTTT.

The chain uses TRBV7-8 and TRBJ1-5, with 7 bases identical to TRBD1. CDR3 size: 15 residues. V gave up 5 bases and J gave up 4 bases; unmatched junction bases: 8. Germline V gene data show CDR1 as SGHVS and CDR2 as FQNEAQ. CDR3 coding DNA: TGTGCCAGCAGCCTTCAGGGGGTAGGTAATCAGCCCCAGCATTTT. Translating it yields CASSLQGVGNQPQHF.

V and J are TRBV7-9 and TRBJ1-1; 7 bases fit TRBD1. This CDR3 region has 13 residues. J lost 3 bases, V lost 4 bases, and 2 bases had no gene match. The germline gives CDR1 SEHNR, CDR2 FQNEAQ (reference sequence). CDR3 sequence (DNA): TGTGCCAGCAGCTCTGGACAGGACACTGAAGCTTTCTTT. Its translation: CASSSGQDTEAFF.

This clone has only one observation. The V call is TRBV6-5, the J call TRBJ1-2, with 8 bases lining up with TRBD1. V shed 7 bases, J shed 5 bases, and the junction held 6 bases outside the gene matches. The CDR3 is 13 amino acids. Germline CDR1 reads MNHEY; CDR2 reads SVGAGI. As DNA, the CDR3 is TGTGCCAGCATCGGGACAGGTCGTTATGGCTACACCTTC. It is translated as CASIGTGRYGYTF.

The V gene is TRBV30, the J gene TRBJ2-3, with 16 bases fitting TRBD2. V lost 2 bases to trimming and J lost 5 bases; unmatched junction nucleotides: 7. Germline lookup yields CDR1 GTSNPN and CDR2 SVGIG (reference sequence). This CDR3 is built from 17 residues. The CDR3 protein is CAWSPGLAGGRGDTQYF. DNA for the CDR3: TGTGCCTGGAGTCCGGGACTAGCGGGGGGGCGGGGAGATACGCAGTATTTT.

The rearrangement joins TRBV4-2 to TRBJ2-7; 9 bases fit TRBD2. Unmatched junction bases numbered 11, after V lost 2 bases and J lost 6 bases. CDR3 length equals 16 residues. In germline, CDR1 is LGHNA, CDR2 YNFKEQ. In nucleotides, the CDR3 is TGTGCCAGCAGCCAACAAAGCGGGGGGACTCTGGGCGAGCAGTACTTC. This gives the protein CASSQQSGGTLGEQYF.

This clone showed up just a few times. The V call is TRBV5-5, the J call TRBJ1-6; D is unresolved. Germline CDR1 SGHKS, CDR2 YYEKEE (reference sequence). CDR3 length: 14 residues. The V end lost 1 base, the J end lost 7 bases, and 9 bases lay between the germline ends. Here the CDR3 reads CASSLLIQNSPLHF. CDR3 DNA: TGTGCCAGCAGCTTGCTCATACAGAATTCACCCCTCCACTTT. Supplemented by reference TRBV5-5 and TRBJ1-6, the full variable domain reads DAGVTQSPTHLIKTRGQQVTLRCSPISGHKSVSWYQQVLGQGPQFIFQYYEKEERGRGNFPDRFSARQFPNYSSELNVNALLLGDSALYLCASSLLIQNSPLHFGNGTRLTVT.

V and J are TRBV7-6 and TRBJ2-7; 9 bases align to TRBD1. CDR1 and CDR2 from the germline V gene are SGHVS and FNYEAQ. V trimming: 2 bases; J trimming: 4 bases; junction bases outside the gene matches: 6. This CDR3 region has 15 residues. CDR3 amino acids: CASSLRGTGPYEQYF. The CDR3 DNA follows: TGTGCCAGCAGCTTACGCGGGACAGGGCCTTACGAGCAGTACTTC.

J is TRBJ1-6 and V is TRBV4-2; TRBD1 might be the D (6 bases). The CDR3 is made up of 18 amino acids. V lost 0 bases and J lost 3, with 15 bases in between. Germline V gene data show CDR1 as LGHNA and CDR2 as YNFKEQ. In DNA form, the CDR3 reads TGTGCCAGCAGCCAAGACGGGGGGGGCGCGAACTATAATTCACCCCTCCACTTT. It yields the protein CASSQDGGGANYNSPLHF.

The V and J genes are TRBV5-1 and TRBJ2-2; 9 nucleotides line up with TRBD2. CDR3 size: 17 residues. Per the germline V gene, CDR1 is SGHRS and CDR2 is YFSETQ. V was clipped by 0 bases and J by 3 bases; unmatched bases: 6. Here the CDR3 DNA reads TGCGCCAGCAGCTTGGCCGAATTAGCGGGGGACACCGGGGAGCTGTTTTTT. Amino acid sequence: CASSLAELAGDTGELFF.

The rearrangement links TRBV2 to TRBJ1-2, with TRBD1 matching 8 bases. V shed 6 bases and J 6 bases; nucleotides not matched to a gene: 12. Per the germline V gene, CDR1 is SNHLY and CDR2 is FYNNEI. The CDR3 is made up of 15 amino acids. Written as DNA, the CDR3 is TGTGCCAGCAGGGGGACAGGTTCCGGAACCAATGGCTACACCTTC. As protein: CASRGTGSGTNGYTF.

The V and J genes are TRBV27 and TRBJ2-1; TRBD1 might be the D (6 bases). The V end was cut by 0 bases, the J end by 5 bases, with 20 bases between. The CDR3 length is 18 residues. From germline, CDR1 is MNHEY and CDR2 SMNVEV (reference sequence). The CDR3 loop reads CASSLSKMGHLPNNEQFF. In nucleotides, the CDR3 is TGTGCCAGCAGTTTATCAAAAATGGGACACCTTCCCAACAATGAGCAGTTCTTC.

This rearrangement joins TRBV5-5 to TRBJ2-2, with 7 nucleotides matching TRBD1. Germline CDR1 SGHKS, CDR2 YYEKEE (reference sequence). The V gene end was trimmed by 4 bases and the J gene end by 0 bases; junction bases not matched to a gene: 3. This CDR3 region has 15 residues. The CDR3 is CASSRTGPNTGELFF. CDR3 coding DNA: TGTGCCAGCAGCCGGACAGGTCCGAACACCGGGGAGCTGTTTTTT.

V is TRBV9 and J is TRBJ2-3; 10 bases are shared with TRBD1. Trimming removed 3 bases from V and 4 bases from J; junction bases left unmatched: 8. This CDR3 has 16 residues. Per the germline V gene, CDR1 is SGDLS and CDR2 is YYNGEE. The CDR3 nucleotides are TGTGCCAGCAGCGGGGGACAGGGGTTCGGCCCAGATACGCAGTATTTT. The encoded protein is CASSGGQGFGPDTQYF.

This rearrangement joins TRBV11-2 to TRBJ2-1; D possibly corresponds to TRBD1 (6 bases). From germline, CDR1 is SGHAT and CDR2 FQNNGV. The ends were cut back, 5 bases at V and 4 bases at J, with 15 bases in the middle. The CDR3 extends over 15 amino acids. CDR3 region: CASSPGQPSYNEQFF. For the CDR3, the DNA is TGTGCCAGCAGCCCCGGACAGCCTAGTTACAATGAGCAGTTCTTC. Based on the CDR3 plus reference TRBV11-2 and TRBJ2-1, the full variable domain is EAGVAQSPRYKIIEKRQSVAFWCNPISGHATLYWYQQILGQGPKLLIQFQNNGVVDDSQLPKDRFSAERLKGVDSTLKIQPAKLEDSAVYLCASSPGQPSYNEQFFGPGTRLTVL.